This T cell receptor beta chain appears in the sequencing data of a study of human T cells and chemical hapten exposure. As for the study in general: Patch testing was performed with 0.01% DPC on the upper back, with reading at 6 days. General study points: The number of TCRs above 1 in 1000 frequency did not change after DPC sensitization.

Described time point: pre-sensitization, week 0. The treatment here: therapeutic diphenylcyclopropenone sensitization with weekly scalp DPC. A remark on this clonotype: Its antigen is not identified.

TCRdb itself ran the RACE reads through MiXCR, one entry per CDR3 protein. The repertoire holds more than 80,000 distinct CDR3 sequences, with roughly a tenth as singletons. The trim removed 3 bases at V and 10 bases at J, leaving 8 bases unmatched. The CDR3 sequence is 16 residues long. From germline, CDR1 is LNHDA and CDR2 SQIVND (reference sequence). The receptor's source is a woman aged 55-69 years with alopecia areata. Some clones in this sample may be carry-over from other donors' samples. This rearrangement joins TRBV19 to TRBJ2-1, with TRBD2 matching 14 bases. Sequencing was performed on whole blood, taken in connection with sensitization to the hapten diphenylcyclopropenone (DPC). DNA of the CDR3: TGTGCCAGTAGTATCCCGGGACTAGCGGGGGAGGTGGAGCAGTTCTTC. As protein: CASSIPGLAGEVEQFF.